The 29 T cell receptor beta chains below were found in one sample sequenced in a study of response to subunit inactivated influenza vaccine. TCRdb re-analysed the RT-PCR reads in MiXCR, keeping a single row per CDR3 protein. The repertoire has around 650,000 distinct CDR3 sequences, more than 15% of them found once; the top ten carry 11%. The source material was PBMCs from blood, sampled approximately 12 days after vaccination. The receptors stem from a man aged 45-60 years who received an inactivated influenza vaccine.

CDR3 sequence reads: CAISESHRRPYEQYF. The CDR3 nucleotides read TGTGCCATCAGTGAGTCCCACAGGCGCCCCTACGAGCAGTACTTC. The chain couples TRBV10-3 to TRBJ2-7, with D possibly matching TRBD1 (5 bases). The CDR3 is 15 residues long. V lost 0 bases and J lost 2, with 11 bases in between. Per germline, CDR1 ENHRY and CDR2 SYGVKD.

This clonotype has at least ten counts. V and J are TRBV29-1 and TRBJ2-1; tentative D call: TRBD2 (6 bases). Germline-derived CDR1 and CDR2 are SQVTM and ANQGSEA. The CDR3 contains 14 residues. V was shortened by 7 bases and J by 2 bases, with 15 bases between the two germline ends. In nucleotides, the CDR3 is TGCAGCGCCGGCGGGGTGTCTACCTACAATGAGCAGTTCTTC. This gives the protein CSAGGVSTYNEQFF.

This chain connects TRBV9 to TRBJ2-3, with D maybe TRBD2 (6 bases). V lost 3 bases to trimming and J lost 7 bases, with 15 bases between them. The CDR3 has 14 residues. Germline V lookup: CDR1 SGDLS, CDR2 YYNGEE. The CDR3, as DNA: TGTGCCAGCAGCGCGCTTGGGGACTTTTATACGCAGTATTTT. Protein sequence: CASSALGDFYTQYF.

V and J are TRBV27 and TRBJ2-2, with unresolved D. CDR1 is MNHEY and CDR2 is SMNVEV in the germline V gene (reference sequence). The CDR3 length is 13 residues. V was shortened by 4 bases and J by 2 bases, with 5 bases between the two germline ends. CDR3 sequence (DNA): TGTGCCAGCAGTTCCATTAACACCGGGGAGCTGTTTTTT. The encoded protein is CASSSINTGELFF.

The chain recombines TRBV11-1 with TRBJ2-6, with 7 bases aligning to TRBD1. V shed 5 bases and J 0 bases; nucleotides not matched to a gene: 10. This CDR3 has 18 amino acids. CDR1 and CDR2 from the germline V gene are SGHAT and FQDESV (reference sequence). The CDR3 DNA reads as TGTGCCAGCAGCCCGATTCAGGGGGAACTCTCTGGGGCCAACGTCCTGACTTTC. Translation gives CASSPIQGELSGANVLTF.

This clonotype was counted between two and nine times. The rearrangement links TRBV20-1 to TRBJ2-2; D unclear. Germline values: CDR1 DFQATT, CDR2 SNEGSKA (reference sequence). This CDR3 has 13 amino acids. The V gene lost 6 bases and the J gene lost 6 bases, with 14 bases spanning the gap. The CDR3, as DNA: TGCAGTGCCCAACCACCCCCGTCCGGGGAGCTGTTTTTT. This translates into CSAQPPPSGELFF.

This clonotype has a handful of counts. The chain uses TRBV12-3 or TRBV12-4 and TRBJ1-1; TRBD1 might be the D (6 bases). Trimming cost V 4 bases and J 4 bases, with 13 bases left between them. CDR3 length equals 14 residues. CDR3 DNA: TGTGCCAGCAGTTCCCGCGACAGGACCACTGAAGCTTTCTTT. Translation gives CASSSRDRTTEAFF.

This clonotype has more than one count but fewer than ten. The chain uses TRBV30 and TRBJ1-1; D gene uncertain. Trimming took 0 bases from V and 3 from J, leaving 14 bases between them. The CDR3 runs 15 residues. CDR1 is GTSNPN and CDR2 is SVGIG in the germline V gene (reference sequence). The CDR3 nucleotides are TGTGCCTGGAGTGTACCTGGCTGGGCGGACACTGAAGCTTTCTTT. This translates into CAWSVPGWADTEAFF.

This chain joins TRBV6-2 or TRBV6-3 and TRBJ2-1; D is uncertain. The germline V gene encodes CDR1 MNHEY and CDR2 SVGEGT. Trimming shortened V by 7 bases and J by 1 base, and 11 bases separated the two germline ends. The CDR3 totals 14 residues. The CDR3 protein is CASIHSYSYNEQFF. In DNA, the CDR3 is TGTGCCAGCATCCATAGTTATTCCTACAATGAGCAGTTCTTC.

This clonotype was detected a few times. The rearrangement uses TRBV4-1 and TRBJ2-1; maybe TRBD2 (7 bases). V lost 6 bases and J 5 bases, leaving 23 bases between the germline ends. CDR3 length: 17 amino acids. In germline, CDR1 is MGHRA, CDR2 YSYEKL. DNA for the CDR3: TGCGCCAGCAGGCGATTGGGGGGGGCCGTCCGGGACAATGAGCAGTTCTTC. It codes for CASRRLGGAVRDNEQFF.

This rearrangement joins TRBV6-6 to TRBJ2-1; the D is unclear. Per germline, CDR1 MNHNY and CDR2 SVGAGI (reference sequence). Trimming shortened V by 5 bases and J by 6 bases, and 8 bases separated the two germline ends. The CDR3 length is 12 residues. CDR3: CASSGSVNEQFF. CDR3 DNA sequence: TGTGCCAGCAGTGGGTCCGTCAATGAGCAGTTCTTC.

This clonotype was found a few times. The V gene is TRBV12-3 or TRBV12-4, the J gene TRBJ2-7; 9 nucleotides match TRBD2. The CDR3 spans 16 residues. The J segment lost 6 bases and the V segment lost 6 bases, leaving 15 bases of the junction unmatched. The CDR3 is CASRARSGGRVGEQYF. The CDR3 DNA follows: TGTGCCAGCAGGGCCCGAAGCGGCGGGAGGGTAGGCGAGCAGTACTTC.

The rearrangement uses TRBV6-1 and TRBJ2-3; 12 bases fit TRBD1. Trimming cost V 5 bases and J 4 bases; bases outside gene matches: 7. The CDR3 extends over 16 amino acids. Germline loops: CDR1 MNHNS, CDR2 SASEGT. The CDR3 sequence is CASSQTGTGGPDTQYF. In nucleotides, the CDR3 is TGTGCCAGCAGTCAGACCGGGACAGGGGGCCCAGATACGCAGTATTTT.

This clonotype was seen at least ten times. The genes are TRBV27 and TRBJ2-2; 11 nucleotides agree with TRBD2. Germline assignment: CDR1 MNHEY and CDR2 SMNVEV (reference sequence). V was pared by 3 bases and J by 4 bases, with 10 bases of the junction left unmatched. CDR3 size: 18 residues. In DNA form, the CDR3 reads TGTGCCAGCAGTTTGATCCGCGGTAGCGGGAGGGCCACCGGGGAGCTGTTTTTT. Its protein product is CASSLIRGSGRATGELFF.

Only a few counts were recorded for this clonotype. The V gene is TRBV7-9, the J gene TRBJ2-1; 12 bases map to TRBD2. The CDR3 consists of 14 residues. CDR1 and CDR2 from the germline V gene are SEHNR and FQNEAQ (reference sequence). The V gene end was trimmed by 5 bases and the J gene end by 8 bases; junction bases not matched to a gene: 4. In nucleotides, the CDR3 is TGTGCCAGCAGCCAGCTAGCGGGAGGGTATGAGCAGTTCTTC. Translated: CASSQLAGGYEQFF.

The chain combines TRBV4-1 with TRBJ2-7; D is uncertain. The V gene lost 0 bases and the J gene lost 3 bases, with 12 bases spanning the gap. Germline CDR1 MGHRA, CDR2 YSYEKL. This CDR3 has 15 amino acids. CDR3 region: CASSQEGTRNYEQYF. The CDR3 DNA reads TGCGCCAGCAGCCAAGAGGGAACAAGAAACTACGAGCAGTACTTC.

This clonotype is categorized as hyperexpanded. The chain carries TRBV29-1 and TRBJ2-1; the D gene is possibly TRBD2 (5 bases). CDR1 SQVTM and CDR2 ANQGSEA come from the germline V gene. There are 13 residues in the CDR3. Trimming took off 3 bases at V and 8 bases at J, with 14 bases between the two ends. The CDR3 bases are TGCAGCGTTGAGCGGGCCCCTTGGGATGAGCAGTTCTTC. It yields the protein CSVERAPWDEQFF.

This chain connects TRBV28 to TRBJ2-7, with 15 bases lining up with TRBD2. The V segment lost 5 bases and the J segment 2 bases; nucleotides outside the gene matches: 4. The V gene's germline CDR1 is MDHEN and CDR2 SYDVKM. The CDR3 has 16 residues. CDR3 amino acids: CASSNGLAGGPYEQYF. Here the CDR3 DNA reads TGTGCCAGCAGTAACGGACTAGCGGGAGGGCCCTACGAGCAGTACTTC.

This clonotype was seen more than once but under ten times. The rearrangement uses TRBV20-1 and TRBJ2-3; TRBD2 agrees at 10 bases. Germline CDR1 and CDR2: DFQATT and SNEGSKA (reference sequence). V lost 3 bases, J lost 6 bases, and 12 bases stayed unmatched. The length of the CDR3 is 16 residues. As DNA, the CDR3 is TGCAGTGCTAGTCGATCCCGACTAGCGGGCCGGGATACGCAGTATTTT. It encodes CSASRSRLAGRDTQYF.

This clonotype was seen more than once but under ten times. V gene TRBV18 combines with J gene TRBJ1-6, with TRBD1 matching over 8 bases. V shed 1 base and J 5 bases; nucleotides not matched to a gene: 1. Per germline, CDR1 KGHSH and CDR2 LQKENI. This CDR3 has 15 residues. DNA of the CDR3: TGTGCCAGCTCACCACGGACAGGGAATAATTCACCCCTCCACTTT. Protein: CASSPRTGNNSPLHF.

This chain uses TRBV4-3 with TRBJ2-1; 10 bases are shared with TRBD2. Germline values: CDR1 LGHNA, CDR2 YSLEER. J gave up 5 bases and V 4 bases, and 2 bases lay outside the gene matches. This CDR3 spans 14 amino acids. CDR3 sequence reads: CASSPSGRHNEQFF. The DNA of the CDR3 is TGCGCCAGCAGCCCTAGCGGGAGACACAATGAGCAGTTCTTC.

The gene calls are TRBV4-2 and TRBJ2-3; no definite D call. Germline V lookup: CDR1 LGHNA, CDR2 YNFKEQ. V was trimmed by 0 bases and J by 4 bases, leaving 5 bases between them. This CDR3 comprises 13 residues. The DNA for the CDR3 is TGTGCCAGCAGCCAAGAGAAGGCAGATACGCAGTATTTT. Its translation: CASSQEKADTQYF.

The chain carries TRBV20-1 and TRBJ2-7; D might be TRBD1 (5 bases). Germline CDR1 is DFQATT and CDR2 is SNEGSKA (reference sequence). With 2 bases removed from V and 3 bases from J, the gap between germline ends came to 17 bases. CDR3 length: 15 residues. In DNA form, the CDR3 reads TGCAGTGCTAGATCTGGACGTGGGGCAAGCTACGAGCAGTACTTC. Its protein product is CSARSGRGASYEQYF.

In its sample, this clonotype was seen many times. The V call is TRBV5-1, the J call TRBJ2-7, with D hard to call. V shed 2 bases and J shed 1 base, with 7 bases lying between them. The CDR3 loop spans 13 amino acids. Germline CDR1 and CDR2: SGHRS and YFSETQ. CDR3 coding DNA: TGCGCCAGCAGCTTAGCCCGATCCTACGAGCAGTACTTC. Translation gives CASSLARSYEQYF.

The chain is built from TRBV11-2 and TRBJ2-7; D remains unclear. This CDR3 region has 13 residues. CDR1 is SGHAT and CDR2 is FQNNGV in the germline V gene. V shed 5 bases and J shed 3 bases, with 11 bases lying between them. In DNA form, the CDR3 reads TGTGCCAGCAGCCTCAAATTGTACTACGAGCAGTACTTC. Translated: CASSLKLYYEQYF.

There are a few counts of this clonotype. The V gene is TRBV12-3 or TRBV12-4, the J gene TRBJ2-3; TRBD2 matches at 11 bases. This CDR3 is 17 amino acids long. The trim removed 6 bases at V and 4 bases at J, leaving 12 bases unmatched. DNA for the CDR3: TGTGCCAGCAGCGACTTAACCACTAGCGGGGGACCAGATACGCAGTATTTT. Protein product: CASSDLTTSGGPDTQYF.

This clonotype was seen only a few times. The chain employs TRBV4-3 and TRBJ1-3, with TRBD1 as a possible D gene (6 bases). The CDR3 runs to 20 residues. Germline-derived CDR1 and CDR2 are LGHNA and YSLEER. V was clipped by 1 base and J by 2 bases, with 24 bases between them. CDR3 in DNA: TGCGCCAGCAGCCAAGCCCCGACAGGTCCCTGGGGTTCCACTGGAAACACCATATATTTT. Its translation: CASSQAPTGPWGSTGNTIYF.

In this sample, this clonotype turned up a few times. The V and J genes are TRBV7-2 and TRBJ2-3; 7 bases line up with TRBD1. Looked up from germline, CDR1 is SGHTA and CDR2 is FQGNSA. The trim removed 5 bases at V and 2 bases at J, leaving 4 bases unmatched. The CDR3 spans 14 residues. The CDR3 nucleotides are TGTGCCAGCAGCCGGGGACAGCTCACAGATACGCAGTATTTT. It translates to CASSRGQLTDTQYF.

This clonotype was recorded a few times. This chain links TRBV19 with TRBJ2-2; no clear D gene. The germline gives CDR1 LNHDA, CDR2 SQIVND (reference sequence). The CDR3 is 13 amino acids. The V gene lost 3 bases and the J gene lost 4 bases, with 6 bases spanning the gap. The DNA of the CDR3 is TGTGCCAGTAGTATGGGTCTCACCGGGGAGCTGTTTTTT. It yields the protein CASSMGLTGELFF. The full variable domain, rest sourced from reference TRBV19 and TRBJ2-2, is DGGITQSPKYLFRKEGQNVTLSCEQNLNHDAMYWYRQDPGQGLRLIYYSQIVNDFQKGDIAEGYSVSREKKESFPLTVTSAQKNPTAFYLCASSMGLTGELFFGEGSRLTVL.